The table lists the clone carrying this TCR beta chain with many counts. The sample is drawn from a study of regulatory T cells in long-lasting Graves disease. With iRepertoire HTBI primers and Arm-PCR of CDR3 regions, TCR beta libraries were built. Using its own MiXCR run on the multiplex PCR reads, TCRdb lists one record per CDR3 protein. The sample consists of 500,000 or so distinct CDR3 sequences, approximately 15% of them appearing once. The CDR3 is 21 amino acids. Germline lookup yields CDR1 SGHAT and CDR2 FQDESV (reference sequence). The trim removed 1 base at V and 0 bases at J, leaving 12 bases unmatched. The sample's time point: newly diagnosed GD, antithyroid drugs for less than 3 months. From PBMCs, RNA was extracted and then used to make the TCR library. Roughly 10 milliliters of peripheral blood were taken and placed in EDTA tubes. These data also featured in a second study, about T cells in Graves' hyperthyroidism and ophthalmopathy.

This sample comprised peripheral blood mononuclear cells (PBMCs), obtained at new diagnosis, from a patient treated with antithyroid drugs. This chain connects TRBV11-1 to TRBJ2-2; 12 bases fit TRBD2. The sequence was collected from a woman aged 50 to 65 with Graves disease. In DNA form, the CDR3 reads TGTGCCAGCAGCTTAGGGAGGTGGACTAGCGGGATAGCCGCGAACACCGGGGAGCTGTTTTTT. As protein: CASSLGRWTSGIAANTGELFF.